The TCR beta chain under discussion was sequenced for a study of blood T cell repertoires in COVID-19. The overall study: Researchers got acute and convalescent COVID-19 samples from the United States, Italy and Spain. In each case, the material was cDNA or gDNA derived from T cells, B-cell-depleted T cells, or PBMCs.

V gave up 2 bases and J gave up 0 bases, with 17 bases separating them. This CDR3 region has 18 residues. CDR1 LNHDA and CDR2 SQIVND come from the germline V gene (reference sequence). In the original processing: It was from reference gene primer amplification that nucleated cell counts were estimated. Clones were read by immunoSEQ multiplex PCR, and TCRdb kept only the in-frame ones, dropping some. D and trimming were read from the DNA, whereas the V and J calls and clone size are those reported in that table. This sample has roughly 76,000 clones, with around 75% found just once. The V and J genes are TRBV19 and TRBJ1-5, with D possibly matching TRBD1 (5 bases). This sequence originates from a man in his sixties or seventies with acute or convalescent COVID-19. The sample consisted of peripheral blood. The CDR3 DNA reads as TGTGCCAGTAGTATAAAAGGGGCGGTCACTTATAGCAATCAGCCCCAGCATTTT. Amino acid sequence: CASSIKGAVTYSNQPQHF.